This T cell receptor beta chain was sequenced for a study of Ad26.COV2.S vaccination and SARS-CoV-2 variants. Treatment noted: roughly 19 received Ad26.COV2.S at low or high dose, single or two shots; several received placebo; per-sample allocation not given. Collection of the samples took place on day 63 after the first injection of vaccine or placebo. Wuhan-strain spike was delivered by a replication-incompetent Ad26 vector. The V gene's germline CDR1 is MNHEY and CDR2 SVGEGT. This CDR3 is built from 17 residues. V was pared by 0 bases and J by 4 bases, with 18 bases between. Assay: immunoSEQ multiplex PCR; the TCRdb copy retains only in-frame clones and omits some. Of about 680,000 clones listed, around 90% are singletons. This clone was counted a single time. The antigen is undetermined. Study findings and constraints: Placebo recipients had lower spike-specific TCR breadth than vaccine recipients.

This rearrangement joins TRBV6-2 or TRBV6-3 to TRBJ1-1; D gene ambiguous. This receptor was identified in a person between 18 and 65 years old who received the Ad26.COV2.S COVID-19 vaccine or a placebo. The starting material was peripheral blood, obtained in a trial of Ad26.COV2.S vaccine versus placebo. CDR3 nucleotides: TGTGCCAGCAGTTACTCGGGAGACTTGCCCTGGGGCACTGAAGCTTTCTTT. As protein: CASSYSGDLPWGTEAFF.